The clone carrying this TCR beta chain was seen only once. This entry comes from a study of T cell repertoires and Cas9 in healthy adults. In the study overall: CD4 and CD8 compartments: SpCas9-reactive T cells profiled for potency, cytotoxicity, lineage. Findings and limits, study-wide: Reportedly, SpCas9-reactive effector T cell proliferation and function were mitigated by SpCas9-reactive Tregs in vitro. A preexisting SpCas9-directed effector T cell response was described as ubiquitous in the healthy humans studied.

This CDR3 contains 18 residues. Germline values: CDR1 LGHNA, CDR2 YSLEER. The V gene end was trimmed by 1 base and the J gene end by 3 bases; junction bases not matched to a gene: 11. Using immunoSEQ multiplex PCR, the repertoire was profiled, and TCRdb retains in-frame clones only, with some absent. The repertoire has fewer than 2,000 clones, around 93% of them found once; the top ten carry 3.5% to 5%. This TCR was recovered from a human donor in good health. The chain employs TRBV4-3 and TRBJ2-3; TRBD1 matches at 9 bases. Specimen: SpCas9-reactive CD4+ effector T cells (CD137+, CD154-, CD25-, CD127+) from PBMCs; culture status not recorded. Written as DNA, the CDR3 is TGCGCCAGCAGCCAAGCTTCAGGCGGGACAGGGTGGACAGATACGCAGTATTTT. Its translation: CASSQASGGTGWTDTQYF.